Listed below are T cell receptor beta chains from one sample, sequenced in a study of radiotherapy plus CTLA-4 blockade in lung cancer. Method: immunoSEQ multiplex PCR; TCRdb's copy keeps in-frame clones and lacks some. This table has 24,000 or so clones, over 55% appearing once. The sequenced sample was peripheral blood, obtained from a patient treated with radiotherapy plus ipilimumab. The receptors stem from a human donor with non-small cell lung cancer whose response to radiotherapy plus ipilimumab could not be evaluated. CDR3s leave out the opening cysteine and the closing phenylalanine or tryptophan.

V gene,J gene,CDR3 protein
TRBV5-1,TRBJ2-3,ASSLTVRRVSDTQY
TRBV7-9,TRBJ2-1,ASSPSVYNEQF
TRBV19,TRBJ2-7,ASSPQTGRRAYEQY
TRBV5-1,TRBJ2-5,ASSLGGEDETQY
TRBV5-1,TRBJ2-5,ASSGGTVEETQY
TRBV6-5,TRBJ1-1,ASSGQGAGDTEAF
TRBV12-5,TRBJ2-7,ASGWGRGEQY
TRBV5-6,TRBJ2-1,ASSLAAGGNNEQF
TRBV13,TRBJ2-2,ASSPRERRTTGELF
TRBV25-1,TRBJ1-6,ASSVPGVGSPLH
TRBV15,TRBJ2-3,ATSPGGISDTQY
TRBV10-1,TRBJ2-2,ASKGTSGELF
TRBV18,TRBJ1-2,ASSPPLKHGYT
TRBV5-6,TRBJ1-1,ASSFYGGNTEAF
TRBV18,TRBJ1-5,ASSLQGRGQPQH
TRBV5-1,TRBJ2-2,ASSPMTGVPTGELF
TRBV7-2,TRBJ1-6,ASSLSAGGPDRRSPLH
TRBV6-6,TRBJ1-1,ASSRTGGDTEAF
TRBV10-3,TRBJ2-7,AISAPDRGTSYEQY
TRBV2,TRBJ2-7,ASSEALPWQGYEQY
TRBV4-1,TRBJ2-5,ASSPGLAGGQETQY
TRBV18,TRBJ2-3,ASSPSVGGSTDTQY
TRBV6-1,TRBJ2-3,ASRATGGTDTQY
TRBV6-1,TRBJ1-5,ASTRTGGQGQPQH
TRBV27,TRBJ2-3,ASTRSGSWADTQY
TRBV6-6,TRBJ1-2,ASSYFQGTYGYT
TRBV5-4,TRBJ2-2,ASSSIAGGGLNTGELF
TRBV25-1,TRBJ2-3,ASSDGGGPTDTQY
TRBV18,TRBJ1-1,ASSPQYNTEAF
TRBV9,TRBJ2-1,ASSAQGLAYNEQF
TRBV7-2,TRBJ2-5,ASSSSGRETQY
TRBV19,TRBJ2-3,ASLARGGNTDTQY
TRBV5-1,TRBJ2-3,ASTPGSGSTDTQY
TRBV20-1,TRBJ2-1,SARYYNEQF
TRBV5-1,TRBJ1-2,ASSPQAANYGYT
TRBV25-1,TRBJ2-3,ASSAGRTGRTDTQY
TRBV5-4,TRBJ1-6,ASSSGQDSPLH
TRBV5-4,TRBJ2-6,ASSSMTARSGANVLT
TRBV25-1,TRBJ2-7,ASSESGTGSIHEQY
TRBV29-1,TRBJ2-1,SVEDRIHVDGEF
TRBV6-1,TRBJ1-5,ASSVGGSNQPQH
TRBV19,TRBJ1-2,ASTPSPGGYGYT
TRBV28,TRBJ2-4,ATSWRKGKNIQY
TRBV4-1,TRBJ2-2,ASSQEQGGYIYNTGELF
TRBV10-3,TRBJ2-7,AISGDRVEQY
TRBV2,TRBJ2-5,ASSQPRAAQY
TRBV19,TRBJ2-6,ASSQGPGANVLT
TRBV19,TRBJ1-3,ASETGASGNTIY
TRBV28,TRBJ2-4,ASSLTGKVGIQY
TRBV10-1,TRBJ2-2,ASSADRMNTGELF
TRBV7-8,TRBJ2-7,ASSSLAGGYEQY
TRBV5-4,TRBJ2-7,ASSLSSGTAYEQY
TRBV5-1,TRBJ2-5,ASSRRQGGLETQY